The sequence of this T cell receptor beta chain was determined in a study of neurological immune-mediated disorders. This clonotype was recorded at least ten times. Germline V gene data show CDR1 as SGHTA and CDR2 as FQGNSA. The CDR3 has 15 amino acids. With 2 bases clipped from V and 4 bases from J, the junction kept 7 bases outside the gene matches. With 10-nucleotide random UMIs included, cDNA was synthesized by 5'RACE. TCRdb reprocessed the 5' RACE reads with MiXCR, giving one entry per CDR3 protein. The table shows 65,000 to 85,000 distinct CDR3 sequences, with 2.5% to 4% occurring only once. The source of this sequence is a woman aged 45-59 years with multiple sclerosis. The chain employs TRBV7-2 and TRBJ2-7; 8 nucleotides align to TRBD2. The sequenced material came from PBMCs. CDR3 DNA: TGTGCCAGCAGCTTAACGGGGGGGCGCAATTACGAGCAGTACGTC. This codes for CASSLTGGRNYEQYV.